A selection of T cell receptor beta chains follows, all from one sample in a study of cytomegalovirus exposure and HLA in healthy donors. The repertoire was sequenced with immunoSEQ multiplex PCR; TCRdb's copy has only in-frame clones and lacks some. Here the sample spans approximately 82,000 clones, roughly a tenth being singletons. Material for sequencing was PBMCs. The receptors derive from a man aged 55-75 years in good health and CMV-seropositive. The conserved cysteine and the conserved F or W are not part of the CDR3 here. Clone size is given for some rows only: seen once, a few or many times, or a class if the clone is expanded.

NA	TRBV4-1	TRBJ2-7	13	ASSQPGQGRHEQY
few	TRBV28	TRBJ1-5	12	ASRPDRGNQPQH
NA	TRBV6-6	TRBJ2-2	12	ASSRDRGTGELF
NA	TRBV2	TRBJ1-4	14	ASSLEGGLANEKLF
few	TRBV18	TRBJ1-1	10	ASSQVGTEAF
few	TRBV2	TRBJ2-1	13	ASSEAASSYNEQF
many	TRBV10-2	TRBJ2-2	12	ASSEGRTLPELF
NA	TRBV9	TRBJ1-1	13	ASSVDRGTYTEAF
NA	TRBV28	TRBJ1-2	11	ASSSDGRRGYT
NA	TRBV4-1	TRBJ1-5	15	ASSQERRGYSNQPQH
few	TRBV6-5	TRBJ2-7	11	ASSYSADYEQY
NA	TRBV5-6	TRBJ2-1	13	ASSRGLAEDNEQF
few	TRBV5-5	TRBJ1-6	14	ASSPRDSLYNSPLH
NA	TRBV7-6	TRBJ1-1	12	ASRPKEAGTEAF
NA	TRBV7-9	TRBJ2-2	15	ASSPPSGVTNTGELF
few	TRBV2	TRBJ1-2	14	ASVGDQGAADYGYT
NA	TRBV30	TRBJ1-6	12	AWSETGHNSPLH
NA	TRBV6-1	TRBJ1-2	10	ASRQGALGYT
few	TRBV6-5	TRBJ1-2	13	ASSPWTGVNYGYT
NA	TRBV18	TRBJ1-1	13	ASSPSRQGNTEAF